Listed here are 19 T cell receptor beta chains from one sample, sequenced in a study of cytomegalovirus exposure and HLA in healthy donors. The PCR contained 60 Vbeta and 13 Jbeta primers. The repertoire was sequenced with immunoSEQ multiplex PCR; TCRdb's copy has only in-frame clones and lacks some. The profile shows 95,000 to 100,000 clones, more than 70% of them singletons. What was sequenced was PBMCs. The receptors shown here come from a female donor in good health and CMV-seronegative.

The chain recombines TRBV6-1 with TRBJ2-7; 7 bases are shared with TRBD2. The J segment lost 3 bases and the V segment lost 2 bases, leaving 7 bases of the junction unmatched. The CDR3 is 15 residues long. Germline V lookup: CDR1 MNHNS, CDR2 SASEGT. The CDR3 here is CASSELGLGGYEQYF. The CDR3 region has the DNA TGTGCCAGCAGTGAATTAGGACTAGGAGGCTACGAGCAGTACTTC.

The chain carries TRBV6-5 and TRBJ2-7, with D possibly being TRBD1 (7 bases). The CDR3 is made up of 15 amino acids. Per germline, CDR1 MNHEY and CDR2 SVGAGI. The germline V and J ends were trimmed by 2 bases and 5 bases, with 16 bases remaining between them. This CDR3 reads CASSYGSRRGDEQYF. In DNA, the CDR3 is TGTGCCAGCAGTTACGGCAGCCGCAGGGGGGACGAGCAGTACTTC.

The chain joins TRBV28 to TRBJ1-1; no clear D. The germline V and J ends were trimmed by 1 base and 7 bases, with 4 bases remaining between them. CDR1 is MDHEN, CDR2 SYDVKM, per germline. CDR3 length equals 11 residues. Here the CDR3 DNA reads TGTGCCAGCAGTTTATCACATGAAGCTTTCTTT. Residues: CASSLSHEAFF.

About this clone itself: At one boundary the junction diverges from the germline segment, which might be a read error. The chain employs TRBV5-4 and TRBJ1-2; D is possibly TRBD1 (6 bases). CDR3 length equals 14 residues. CDR1 and CDR2 from the germline V gene are SGHNT and YYREEE (reference sequence). The CDR3 loop is CASRFGGPDYGYTF. The CDR3 nucleotides are TGTGCCAGCCGCTTCGGGGGGCCCGACTATGGCTACACCTTC.

This clone was counted only a few times. V is TRBV5-1 and J is TRBJ2-1; 10 nucleotides agree with TRBD1. With V trimmed by 4 bases and J by 9 bases, 13 bases remained unmatched. Germline assignment: CDR1 SGHRS and CDR2 YFSETQ. The CDR3 totals 16 residues. The CDR3 nucleotides read TGCGCCAGCAGCGGAATGACAGGGGGCGCAATTAGTGAGCAGTTCTTC. Protein sequence: CASSGMTGGAISEQFF.

The chain links TRBV6-5 to TRBJ2-2; D possibly corresponds to TRBD1 (5 bases). Per germline, CDR1 MNHEY and CDR2 SVGAGI. V was shortened by 4 bases and J by 4 bases, with 16 bases between the two germline ends. The CDR3 has 16 residues. CDR3 residues: CASSSQSQGFTGELFF. CDR3 in DNA: TGTGCCAGCAGTTCCCAAAGCCAGGGATTCACCGGGGAGCTGTTTTTT.

The rearrangement uses TRBV18 and TRBJ1-1, with D unresolved. CDR3 length: 16 residues. Between the trimmed V and J ends, which lost 3 bases and 0 bases, there was a span of 14 bases. CDR1 and CDR2 (germline): KGHSH, LQKENI. The CDR3 is CASSPKPRRMNTEAFF. CDR3 sequence (DNA): TGTGCCAGCTCACCCAAGCCTCGGCGGATGAACACTGAAGCTTTCTTT.

J is TRBJ2-3 and V is TRBV19, with 13 positions matching TRBD2. CDR1 LNHDA and CDR2 SQIVND come from the germline V gene (reference sequence). V gave up 0 bases and J gave up 6 bases; unmatched junction bases: 12. The CDR3 length is 19 residues. CDR3 in amino acids: CASSIDVPGLAGMFDTQYF. In nucleotides, the CDR3 is TGTGCCAGTAGTATAGACGTCCCGGGACTAGCGGGAATGTTCGATACGCAGTATTTT.

This clone has only a few counts. The chain employs TRBV1 and TRBJ2-3; TRBD2, the table's D call, lacks a check against the DNA. TRBV1 is annotated as a pseudogene. The CDR3 totals 18 residues. The CDR3 loop reads CTSSQGAGTSGRTDTQYF. Here the CDR3 DNA reads TGCACCAGCAGCCAAGGTGCCGGGACTAGCGGGCGCACAGATACGCAGTATTTT.

The CDR3 spells CASSSRALGRGGQETQYF. As DNA, the CDR3 is TGTGCCAGCAGCTCACGGGCGTTAGGGCGGGGGGGCCAAGAGACCCAGTACTTC. The chain links TRBV4-2 to TRBJ2-5; TRBD2 aligns across 9 bases. The germline gives CDR1 LGHNA, CDR2 YNFKEQ. This CDR3 spans 18 amino acids. V lost 5 bases and J lost 1; bases outside the gene matches: 14.

The CDR3: CASSVTATEKLFF. CDR3 in DNA: TGTGCCAGCAGCGTCACAGCTACGGAAAAACTGTTTTTT. The chain has TRBV27 and TRBJ1-4; D is unresolved. This CDR3 contains 13 residues. Germline V lookup: CDR1 MNHEY, CDR2 SMNVEV (reference sequence). V was pared by 6 bases and J by 8 bases, with 13 bases between.

The chain has TRBV14 and TRBJ2-7, with 7 positions matching TRBD1. V lost 8 bases and J lost 4; bases outside the gene matches: 11. CDR3 length: 14 residues. CDR1 and CDR2 from the germline V gene are SGHDN and FVKESK. The CDR3 reads CASVWQGGRYEQYF. The DNA of the CDR3 is TGTGCCAGCGTATGGCAAGGGGGCCGGTACGAGCAGTACTTC.

This clone turned up a few times. The chain employs TRBV15 and TRBJ1-2; D perhaps matches TRBD1 (5 bases). V was shortened by 3 bases and J by 8 bases, with 10 bases between the two germline ends. Germline V gene data show CDR1 as LNHNV and CDR2 as YYDKDF (reference sequence). The CDR3 has 12 residues. CDR3 in amino acids: CATSRGEGGYTF. CDR3 sequence (DNA): TGTGCCACCAGCAGGGGGGAGGGCGGCTACACCTTC.

This rearrangement joins TRBV7-2 to TRBJ2-1; TRBD2 aligns across 13 bases. V lost 5 bases to trimming and J lost 6 bases; unmatched junction nucleotides: 10. The CDR3 covers 17 residues. CDR1 and CDR2 (germline): SGHTA, FQGNSA. CDR3 bases: TGTGCCAGCAGCCCAGGACTAGCGGGAGTGATGGGCAATGAGCAGTTCTTC. Protein product: CASSPGLAGVMGNEQFF. The full variable domain, in which reference TRBV7-2 and TRBJ2-1 provide the parts outside the CDR3, is GAGVSQSPSNKVTEKGKDVELRCDPISGHTALYWYRQSLGQGLEFLIYFQGNSAPDKSGLPSDRFSAERTGGSVSTLTIQRTQQEDSAVYLCASSPGLAGVMGNEQFFGPGTRLTVL.

This sequence joins TRBV27 and TRBJ2-1, with 8 bases matching TRBD2. The CDR3 is 17 amino acids. CDR1 is MNHEY, CDR2 SMNVEV, per germline (reference sequence). With 3 bases clipped from V and 4 bases from J, the junction kept 11 bases outside the gene matches. This chain's CDR3 is CASSFKTSSGLYNEQFF. DNA of the CDR3: TGTGCCAGCAGTTTCAAAACCTCTAGCGGGCTGTACAATGAGCAGTTCTTC.

In the case of this clone: At one end, the junction sequence differs from germline, possibly due to a read error. The V and J genes are TRBV5-8 and TRBJ1-3, with D perhaps matching TRBD1 (5 bases). CDR1 is SGHTS and CDR2 is YDEGEE in the germline V gene. The CDR3 totals 18 residues. This CDR3 is CASSLGWGAGTTGNAIYF. The CDR3 region has the DNA TGTGCCAGCAGCTTGGGCTGGGGTGCGGGGACGACTGGAAACGCCATATATTTT.

J is TRBJ2-7 and V is TRBV19, with D tentatively TRBD1 (6 bases). The CDR3 sequence is 11 residues long. The germline V gene has CDR1 LNHDA and CDR2 SQIVND (reference sequence). Trimming removed 5 bases from V and 7 bases from J, with 9 bases in between. CDR3 DNA sequence: TGTGCCAGTAGTTTCGGGACAGAGCAGTACTTC. Translated: CASSFGTEQYF.

V is TRBV19 and J is TRBJ1-5; D may be TRBD1 (5 bases). This CDR3 comprises 14 residues. CDR1 and CDR2 from the germline V gene are LNHDA and SQIVND (reference sequence). Trimming removed 3 bases from V and 7 bases from J, with 13 bases in between. Here the CDR3 reads CASSMFGGNQPQHF. In DNA, the CDR3 is TGTGCCAGTAGTATGTTTGGGGGGAACCAGCCCCAGCATTTT. Filled out from reference TRBV19 and TRBJ1-5, the complete variable domain reads DGGITQSPKYLFRKEGQNVTLSCEQNLNHDAMYWYRQDPGQGLRLIYYSQIVNDFQKGDIAEGYSVSREKKESFPLTVTSAQKNPTAFYLCASSMFGGNQPQHFGDGTRLSIL.

The chain combines TRBV13 with TRBJ2-7; D may be TRBD2 (6 bases). The CDR3 totals 16 residues. Germline loops: CDR1 PRHDT, CDR2 FYEKMQ (reference sequence). V lost 3 bases and J lost 1, with 16 bases in between. The CDR3 here is CASSFDRAGRSYEQYF. CDR3 bases: TGTGCCAGCAGCTTTGATCGGGCGGGAAGGTCCTACGAGCAGTACTTC.